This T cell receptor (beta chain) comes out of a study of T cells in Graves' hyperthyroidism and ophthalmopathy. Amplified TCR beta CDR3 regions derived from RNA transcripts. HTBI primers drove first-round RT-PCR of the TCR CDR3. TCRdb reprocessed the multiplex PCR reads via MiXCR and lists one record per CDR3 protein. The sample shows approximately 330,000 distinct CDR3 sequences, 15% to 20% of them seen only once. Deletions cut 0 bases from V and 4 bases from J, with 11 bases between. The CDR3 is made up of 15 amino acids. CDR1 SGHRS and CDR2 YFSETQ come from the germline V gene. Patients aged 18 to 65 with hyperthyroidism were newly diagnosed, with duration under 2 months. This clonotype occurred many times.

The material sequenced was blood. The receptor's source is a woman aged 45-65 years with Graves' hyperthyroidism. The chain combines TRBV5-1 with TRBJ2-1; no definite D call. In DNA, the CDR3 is TGCGCCAGCAGCTTGGTAATACCCGGATACAATGAGCAGTTCTTC. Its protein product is CASSLVIPGYNEQFF. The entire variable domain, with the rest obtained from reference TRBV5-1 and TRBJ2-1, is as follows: KAGVTQTPRYLIKTRGQQVTLSCSPISGHRSVSWYQQTPGQGLQFLFEYFSETQRNKGNFPGRFSGRQFSNSRSEMNVSTLELGDSALYLCASSLVIPGYNEQFFGPGTRLTVL.